Listed below are T cell receptor beta chains from one sample, sequenced in a study of CD8 T cells in Susac syndrome. TCRdb itself ran the immunoSEQ multiplex PCR reads through MiXCR, one entry per CDR3 protein. The table records tens of thousands of distinct CDR3 sequences, about 93% of them present only once. Sequenced: CD4+ T cells from PBMCs. These receptors originate from a human donor with Susac syndrome. Both conserved end residues are part of each CDR3. A D gene is named only where the DNA matches it firmly. Not every row has a clone size; where given, it reads once, few, many or a size class.

cdr3_nt,cdr3_aa,d_call,j_call,v_call,clone_size
TGTGCCAGCAGAGCCACGGACAGGGCTGAAGCTTTCTTT,CASRATDRAEAFF,TRBD1,TRBJ1-1,TRBV28,once
TGCGCCAGCAGCCGAGACAGGGATGCAACTAATGAAAAACTGTTTTTT,CASSRDRDATNEKLFF,TRBD1,TRBJ1-4,TRBV4-1,.
TGTGCCAGCAGTTTAAGACAGGGTGGAAATAATTCACCCCTCCACTTT,CASSLRQGGNNSPLHF,TRBD1,TRBJ1-6,TRBV12-3/TRBV12-4,.
TGCAGCGTTGTAATAGTGGAGCAGTTCTTC,CSVVIVEQFF,.,TRBJ2-1,TRBV29-1,.
TGTGCCAGCAGTCCACAGGGGCGCACTGAAGCTTTCTTT,CASSPQGRTEAFF,TRBD1,TRBJ1-1,TRBV12-3/TRBV12-4,.
TGCAGTGCTAGTCTAAGGGGTCGGGAGACCCAGTACTTC,CSASLRGRETQYF,.,TRBJ2-5,TRBV20-1,.
TGTGCCAGCAGCTCCGGGGACAGGGGCTACACTGAAGCTTTCTTT,CASSSGDRGYTEAFF,TRBD1,TRBJ1-1,TRBV5-4,.
TGTGCCATCAGCGGGGGGATAACCGCTAACACCGGGGAGCTGTTTTTT,CAISGGITANTGELFF,TRBD2,TRBJ2-2,TRBV10-3,.
TGCAGTGCTAGGTCCCCTCTAGCAACCACAGATACGCAGTATTTT,CSARSPLATTDTQYF,.,TRBJ2-3,TRBV20-1,.
TGTGCCAGCAGCGTAGTGGACAGGGGGTGGGGAGATACGCAGTATTTT,CASSVVDRGWGDTQYF,TRBD1,TRBJ2-3,TRBV9,.
TGTGCCAGCTGGCGAACTAACTATGGCTACACCTTC,CASWRTNYGYTF,.,TRBJ1-2,TRBV3-1,.
TGTGCCTGGAGTCAGACGGGGCGGGCTTTCTTT,CAWSQTGRAFF,.,TRBJ1-1,TRBV30,.
TGTGCCAGCGGCCCGGGGGTGAAAACACGGGAGCAGTACTTC,CASGPGVKTREQYF,.,TRBJ2-7,TRBV12-3/TRBV12-4,.
TGTGCCAGCAGCGTGGGGGGCTCTCTCTCCTACAATGAGCAGTTCTTC,CASSVGGSLSYNEQFF,.,TRBJ2-1,TRBV9,.
TGTGCCAGCAGCGATCGACAGGGTTCAAGGCAGTACTTC,CASSDRQGSRQYF,TRBD1,TRBJ2-7,TRBV11-3,.
TGTGCCAGCAGTCTCGACCGGGACAGGGCGTTGGTTTCACCCCTCCACTTT,CASSLDRDRALVSPLHF,TRBD1,TRBJ1-6,TRBV6-2/TRBV6-3,once
TGTGCCAGCAGCTTAGCAGATACAGGGGCCGATGAGCAGTTCTTC,CASSLADTGADEQFF,TRBD1,TRBJ2-1,TRBV7-9,.
TGTGCCAGCAGGGCGGACAGCCACACTGAAGCTTTCTTT,CASRADSHTEAFF,.,TRBJ1-1,TRBV2,.
TGTGCCAGCAGAACACAGGGGGTCGGTGAAGCTTTCTTT,CASRTQGVGEAFF,TRBD1,TRBJ1-1,TRBV3-1,.
TGTGCCAGCAGCTCCAATTCGCCGCAGTATTTT,CASSSNSPQYF,.,TRBJ2-3,TRBV5-5,.
TGTGCCACTCTCCCTGATGGGTTCTCTGGAAACACCATATATTTT,CATLPDGFSGNTIYF,.,TRBJ1-3,TRBV28,.
TGTGCCAGCAGTGTGGCAGGGGGTGGCTCCTACGAGCAGTACTTC,CASSVAGGGSYEQYF,TRBD1,TRBJ2-7,TRBV2,.
TGTGCCTGGAGTGGGGACAGGGGCGGCGAAAAACTGTTTTTT,CAWSGDRGGEKLFF,TRBD1,TRBJ1-4,TRBV30,.
TGCGCCAGCAGCCCTGGGACAACCACTGAAGCTTTCTTT,CASSPGTTTEAFF,.,TRBJ1-1,TRBV5-1,.
TGCAGTGCTGGGGGCCAGGGGGAGACCCAGTACTTC,CSAGGQGETQYF,.,TRBJ2-5,TRBV20-1,.
TGCGCCAGCAGCCAGGCCCAGGACAGGGAGAGAGAGACCCAGTACTTC,CASSQAQDRERETQYF,TRBD1,TRBJ2-5,TRBV4-1,once
TGTGCCAGCAGCTCACCTCTCGATATCGGCTACACCTTC,CASSSPLDIGYTF,.,TRBJ1-2,TRBV7-9,.
TGTGCCAGCAGCCAAGAGGAGGAGACCCAGTACTTC,CASSQEEETQYF,.,TRBJ2-5,TRBV3-1,.
TGCGCCAGCAGCCAAGAGTACGACGAGCAGTTCTTC,CASSQEYDEQFF,.,TRBJ2-1,TRBV4-1,.
TGTGCCAGCAGTTTCTCCAGGGATGGCAATCAGCCCCAGCATTTT,CASSFSRDGNQPQHF,.,TRBJ1-5,TRBV28,.
TGTTCCAGGAGGCGGCGGGATGGCTACACCTTC,CSRRRRDGYTF,.,TRBJ1-2,TRBV21-1,.
TGCAGCGTGGGGGAACTTCTAGCGCAAGAGACCCAGTACTTC,CSVGELLAQETQYF,.,TRBJ2-5,TRBV29-1,.
TGCGCCAGCAGTTGGATGAACACTGAAGCTTTCTTT,CASSWMNTEAFF,.,TRBJ1-1,TRBV10-2,.
TGCAGTGCTAAACCAGATACGCAGTATTTT,CSAKPDTQYF,.,TRBJ2-3,TRBV20-1,.
TGTGCCAGCAGTTACTTCGTGTCGGTCAGTTCAAGGCCCCTCCACTTT,CASSYFVSVSSRPLHF,.,TRBJ1-6,TRBV6-5,.
TGTGCCAGCAGTTTAAGTGGAGAGACCCAGTACTTC,CASSLSGETQYF,.,TRBJ2-5,TRBV12-3/TRBV12-4,.
TGCAGTGGCTATAAGGGAATAACTAGCGGGGGAGGAGATACGCAGTATTTT,CSGYKGITSGGGDTQYF,TRBD2,TRBJ2-3,TRBV20-1,.